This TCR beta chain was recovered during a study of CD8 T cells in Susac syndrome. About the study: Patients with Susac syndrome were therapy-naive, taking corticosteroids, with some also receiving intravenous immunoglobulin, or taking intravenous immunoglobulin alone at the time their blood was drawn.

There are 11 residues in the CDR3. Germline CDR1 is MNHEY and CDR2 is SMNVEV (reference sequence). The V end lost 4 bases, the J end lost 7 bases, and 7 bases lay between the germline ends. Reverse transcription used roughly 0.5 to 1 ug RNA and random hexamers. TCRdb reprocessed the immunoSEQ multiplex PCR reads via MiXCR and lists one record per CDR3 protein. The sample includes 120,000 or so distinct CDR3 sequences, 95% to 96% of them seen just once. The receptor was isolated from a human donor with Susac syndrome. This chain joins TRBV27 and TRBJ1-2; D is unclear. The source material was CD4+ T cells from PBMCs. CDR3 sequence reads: CASSSSSGYTF. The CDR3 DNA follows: TGTGCCAGCAGTTCCTCTTCTGGCTACACCTTC.